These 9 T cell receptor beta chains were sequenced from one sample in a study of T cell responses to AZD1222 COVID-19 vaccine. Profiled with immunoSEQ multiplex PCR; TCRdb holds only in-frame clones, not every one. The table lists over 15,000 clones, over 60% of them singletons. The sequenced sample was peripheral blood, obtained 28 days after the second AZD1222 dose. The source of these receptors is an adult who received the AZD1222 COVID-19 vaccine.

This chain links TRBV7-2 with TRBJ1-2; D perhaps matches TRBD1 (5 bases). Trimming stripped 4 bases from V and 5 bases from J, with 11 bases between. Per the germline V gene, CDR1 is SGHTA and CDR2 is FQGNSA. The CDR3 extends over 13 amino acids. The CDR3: CASSSPGHYGYTF. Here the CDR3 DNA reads TGTGCCAGCAGCTCGCCGGGGCATTATGGCTACACCTTC.

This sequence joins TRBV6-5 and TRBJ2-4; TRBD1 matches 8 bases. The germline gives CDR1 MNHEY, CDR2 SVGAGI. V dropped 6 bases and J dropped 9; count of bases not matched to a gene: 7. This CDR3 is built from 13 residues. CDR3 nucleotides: TGTGCCAGCAGGATACAGGGGGACGGCATTCAGTACTTC. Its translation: CASRIQGDGIQYF.

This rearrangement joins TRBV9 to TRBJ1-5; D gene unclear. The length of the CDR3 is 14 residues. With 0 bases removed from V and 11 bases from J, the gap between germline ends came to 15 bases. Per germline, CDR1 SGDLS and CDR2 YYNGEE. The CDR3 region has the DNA TGTGCCAGCAGCGTAGGGTCTGACCTCGCGGCCCAGCATTTT. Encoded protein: CASSVGSDLAAQHF. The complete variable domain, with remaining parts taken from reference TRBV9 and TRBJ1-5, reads DSGVTQTPKHLITATGQRVTLRCSPRSGDLSVYWYQQSLDQGLQFLIQYYNGEERAKGNILERFSAQQFPDLHSELNLSSLELGDSALYFCASSVGSDLAAQHFGDGTRLSIL.

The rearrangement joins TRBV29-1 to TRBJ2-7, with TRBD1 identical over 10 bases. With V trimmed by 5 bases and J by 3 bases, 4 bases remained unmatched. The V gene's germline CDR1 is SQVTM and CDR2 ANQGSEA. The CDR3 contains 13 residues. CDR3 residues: CSVPGTGVYEQYF. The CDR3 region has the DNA TGCAGCGTTCCGGGGACAGGGGTCTACGAGCAGTACTTC.

The CDR3 DNA sequence: TGTGCCAGCAGCTTAGAAGGCGGGCAGTACTTC. Translation gives CASSLEGGQYF. The rearrangement joins TRBV11-2 to TRBJ2-7, with no clear D. The V end lost 0 bases, the J end lost 9 bases, and 6 bases lay between the germline ends. The CDR3 has 11 amino acids. CDR1 and CDR2 (germline): SGHAT, FQNNGV.

CDR3 sequence: CASSEAFGQSYTGELFF. DNA for the CDR3: TGTGCCAGCAGTGAAGCTTTCGGACAGAGTTACACCGGGGAGCTGTTTTTT. The chain combines TRBV2 with TRBJ2-2; TRBD1 might be the D (6 bases). CDR3 length equals 17 residues. Trimming removed 0 bases at V and 3 bases at J, with 14 bases between. Germline V gene sequence: CDR1 SNHLY, CDR2 FYNNEI. The full variable domain, in which reference TRBV2 and TRBJ2-2 provide the parts outside the CDR3, is EPEVTQTPSHQVTQMGQEVILRCVPISNHLYFYWYRQILGQKVEFLVSFYNNEISEKSEIFDDQFSVERPDGSNFTLKIRSTKLEDSAMYFCASSEAFGQSYTGELFFGEGSRLTVL.

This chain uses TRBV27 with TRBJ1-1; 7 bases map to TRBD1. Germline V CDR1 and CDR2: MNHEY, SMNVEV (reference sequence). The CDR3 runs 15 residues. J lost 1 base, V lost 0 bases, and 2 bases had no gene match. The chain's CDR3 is CASSLSRQGNTEAFF. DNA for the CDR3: TGTGCCAGCAGTTTATCGAGACAGGGGAACACTGAAGCTTTCTTT.

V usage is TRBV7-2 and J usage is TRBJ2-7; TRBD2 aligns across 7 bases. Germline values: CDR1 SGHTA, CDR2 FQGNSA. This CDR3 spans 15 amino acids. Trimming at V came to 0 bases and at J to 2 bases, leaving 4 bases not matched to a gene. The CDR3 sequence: CASSLALSGAYEQYF. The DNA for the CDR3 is TGTGCCAGCAGCTTAGCGCTGAGCGGGGCCTACGAGCAGTACTTC.

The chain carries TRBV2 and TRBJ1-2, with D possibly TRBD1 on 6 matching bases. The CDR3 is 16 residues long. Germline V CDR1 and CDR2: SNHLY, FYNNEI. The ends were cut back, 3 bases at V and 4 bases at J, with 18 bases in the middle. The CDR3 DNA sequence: TGTGCCAGCAGTGATGCGGGGGGCTACGATGGCTATGGCTACACCTTC. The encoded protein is CASSDAGGYDGYGYTF.